Reported below is one T cell receptor (beta chain). This specimen belongs to a study of blood T cell repertoires in COVID-19. Study in general: Samples taken during acute and convalescent COVID-19 were collected in the United States, Italy and Spain.

V was clipped by 3 bases and J by 8 bases; unmatched bases: 13. In germline, CDR1 is SGDLS, CDR2 YYNGEE. This CDR3 has 15 residues. TCRdb's table, derived via immunoSEQ multiplex PCR, lists solely in-frame clones and lacks some. The profile covers approximately 70,000 clones, with approximately 90% appearing a single time and about 5.1% taken by the ten largest. The chain carries TRBV9 and TRBJ1-2; 7 bases align to TRBD1. The specimen sequenced was peripheral blood. This clonotype was obtained from a woman between 18 and 29 years old with acute or convalescent COVID-19. CDR3 DNA sequence: TGTGCCAGCAGCGCCACAGGGGCCTCCCAAGGGGGCTACACCTTC. The encoded protein is CASSATGASQGGYTF.